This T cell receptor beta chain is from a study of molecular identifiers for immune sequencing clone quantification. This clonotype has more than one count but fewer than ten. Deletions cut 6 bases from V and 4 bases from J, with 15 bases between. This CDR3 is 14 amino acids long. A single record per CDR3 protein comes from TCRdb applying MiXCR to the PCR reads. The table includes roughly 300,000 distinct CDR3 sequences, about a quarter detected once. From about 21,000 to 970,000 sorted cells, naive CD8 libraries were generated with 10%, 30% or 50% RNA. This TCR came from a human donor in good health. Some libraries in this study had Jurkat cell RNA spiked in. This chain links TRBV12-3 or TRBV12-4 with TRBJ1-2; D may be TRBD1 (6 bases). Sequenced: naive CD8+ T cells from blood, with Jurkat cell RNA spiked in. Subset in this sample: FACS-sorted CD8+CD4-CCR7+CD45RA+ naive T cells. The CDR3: CASSPQRTVYGYTF. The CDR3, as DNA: TGTGCCAGCAGCCCACAAAGGACAGTCTATGGCTACACCTTC.